This T cell receptor beta chain is from a study of shared clonotypes between healthy human individuals. The sample holds one count of this clone. Its antigen is as yet unknown. An even split of each subset's genomic DNA across several immunoSEQ plates was performed. Original processing methods: Junction-only sequences without quality scores came from ImmunoSEQ, so filtering differed. The repertoire was sequenced with immunoSEQ multiplex PCR; TCRdb's copy has only in-frame clones and lacks some. The DNA gave D and trimming, while V, J and clone size come from that table. This table has nearly 2 million clones, just under 95% appearing once. Naive CD8 populations comprised CD45RO-negative cells positively selected for CCR7, excluding terminally differentiated effector memory CD45RA+ cells. There were only Caucasian adults among the donors, and all lived in Nashville, Tennessee. CDR3 length: 14 amino acids. From germline, CDR1 is MNHNY and CDR2 SVGAGI (reference sequence). The V segment lost 0 bases and the J segment 6 bases; nucleotides outside the gene matches: 3.

Overall study findings and caveats: A limitation of the genetic and exposure-history diversity represented arose from few donors.

The genes are TRBV6-6 and TRBJ1-1; TRBD1 aligns across 8 bases. The material sequenced was naive CD8+ T cells sorted from blood. The TCR originated in a young man in good health. CDR3 sequence: CASSYSDRGSEAFF. DNA for the CDR3: TGTGCCAGCAGTTACTCTGACAGGGGCTCTGAAGCTTTCTTT.